This T cell receptor (beta chain) stems from a study of vaccination and CD4 T cells after COVID-19. Described treatment: approximately nine-day PBMC culture with coronavirus spike peptide pools or control peptides (ViraFEST assay). The ViraFEST method relied on peptide pools to expand antigen-specific T cells, followed by TCR sequencing. CD4+ T cells that had been cultured provided DNA sequenced with the Oncomine TCR Beta short-read assay. TCRdb recomputed calls from the PCR reads with MiXCR, one row per CDR3 protein. The sample records about 3,500 distinct CDR3 sequences, around two fifths being singletons. CDR1 and CDR2 (germline): DFQATT, SNEGSKA (reference sequence). The CDR3 contains 16 residues. The J segment lost 2 bases and the V segment lost 2 bases, leaving 4 bases of the junction unmatched. Turning to this clonotype: What it binds is unknown.

The receptor was isolated from a human donor who had recovered from COVID-19. The rearrangement joins TRBV20-1 to TRBJ2-6, with 9 positions matching TRBD1. Input material: CD4+ T cells from blood, cultured in vitro. CDR3 bases: TGCAGTGCTAGAAACAGGGGGCGACCTGGGGCCAACGTCCTGACTTTC. Amino acids: CSARNRGRPGANVLTF.